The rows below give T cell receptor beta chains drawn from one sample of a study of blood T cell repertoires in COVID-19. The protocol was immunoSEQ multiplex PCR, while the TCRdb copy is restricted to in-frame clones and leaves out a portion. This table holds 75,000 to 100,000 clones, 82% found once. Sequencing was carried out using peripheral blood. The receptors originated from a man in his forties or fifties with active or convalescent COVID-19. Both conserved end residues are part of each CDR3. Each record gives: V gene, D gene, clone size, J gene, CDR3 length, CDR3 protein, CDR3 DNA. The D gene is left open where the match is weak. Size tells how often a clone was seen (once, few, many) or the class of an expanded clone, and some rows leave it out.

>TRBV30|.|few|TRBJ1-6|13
CAWRQIGDSPLHF
TGTGCCTGGAGACAGATAGGGGATTCACCCCTCCACTTT
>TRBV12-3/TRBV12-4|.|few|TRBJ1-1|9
CASRHPSNF
TGTGCCAGCCGACACCCGTCAAACTTT
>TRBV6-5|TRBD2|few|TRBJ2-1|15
CASSTGLAGGNEQFF
TGTGCCAGCAGCACAGGACTAGCGGGGGGGAATGAGCAGTTCTTC
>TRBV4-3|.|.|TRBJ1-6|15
CASSQQAGDYSPLHF
TGCGCCAGCAGCCAACAAGCAGGCGATTATTCACCCCTCCACTTT
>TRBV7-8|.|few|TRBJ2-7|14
CASSLGGQRGEQYF
TGTGCCAGCAGCCTCGGTGGCCAACGCGGCGAGCAGTACTTC
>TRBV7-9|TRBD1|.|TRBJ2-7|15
CASSPSGTGFYEQYF
TGTGCCAGCAGCCCCTCCGGGACAGGGTTCTACGAGCAGTACTTC
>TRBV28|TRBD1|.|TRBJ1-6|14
CASFRGQGNSPLHF
TGTGCCAGCTTCCGAGGACAGGGTAATTCACCCCTCCACTTT
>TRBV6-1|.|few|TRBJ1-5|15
CASSEHIHSNQPQHF
TGTGCCAGCAGTGAGCACATTCATAGCAATCAGCCCCAGCATTTT
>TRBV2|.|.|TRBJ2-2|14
CASTGTTNTGELFF
TGTGCCAGCACCGGGACAACGAACACCGGGGAGCTGTTTTTT
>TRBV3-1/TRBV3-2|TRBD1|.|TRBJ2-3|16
CASSQDGDRVTDTQYF
TGTGCCAGCAGCCAAGATGGGGACAGGGTTACAGATACGCAGTATTTT
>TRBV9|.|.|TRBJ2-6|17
CASSVDTGSSGANVLTF
TGTGCCAGCAGCGTAGACACAGGGAGCTCTGGGGCCAACGTCCTGACTTTC
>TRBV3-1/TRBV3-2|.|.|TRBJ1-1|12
CASSPDMTEAFF
TGTGCCAGCAGCCCAGACATGACTGAAGCTTTCTTT
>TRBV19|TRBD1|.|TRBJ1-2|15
CASSPDREGNYGYTF
TGTGCCAGTAGCCCGGACAGGGAGGGTAACTATGGCTACACCTTC
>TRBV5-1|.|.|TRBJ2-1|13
CASSLYTGGEQFF
TGCGCCAGCAGCTTGTATACGGGTGGTGAGCAGTTCTTC
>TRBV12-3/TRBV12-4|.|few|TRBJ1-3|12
CASSRTGNTIYF
TGTGCCAGCAGTCGCACAGGAAACACCATATATTTT
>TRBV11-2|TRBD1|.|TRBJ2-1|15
CASSLGQLSYNEQFF
TGTGCCAGCAGCTTGGGACAGTTGTCCTACAATGAGCAGTTCTTC
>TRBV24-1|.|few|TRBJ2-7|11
CATSDTYEQYF
TGTGCCACCAGTGACACCTACGAGCAGTACTTC
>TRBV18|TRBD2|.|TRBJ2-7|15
CASSPRMGGLREQYF
TGTGCCAGCTCACCACGAATGGGGGGACTACGAGAGCAGTACTTC
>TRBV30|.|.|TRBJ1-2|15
CAWKEHSNSLYGYTF
TGTGCCTGGAAGGAACACAGCAACTCACTCTATGGCTACACCTTC
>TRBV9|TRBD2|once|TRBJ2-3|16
CASSVTPSGGADTQYF
TGTGCCAGCAGCGTAACTCCTAGCGGGGGAGCAGATACGCAGTATTTT
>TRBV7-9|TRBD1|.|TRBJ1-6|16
CASSLGQGVVSSPLHF
TGTGCCAGCAGCCTTGGACAGGGAGTGGTGTCGTCACCCCTCCACTTT
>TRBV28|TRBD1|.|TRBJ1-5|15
CASSLRGTGTGPQHF
TGTGCCAGCAGTTTGAGAGGGACAGGGACTGGGCCCCAGCATTTT
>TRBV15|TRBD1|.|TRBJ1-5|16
CATSRDMGQGNQPQHF
TGTGCCACCAGCAGAGATATGGGACAGGGTAATCAGCCCCAGCATTTT
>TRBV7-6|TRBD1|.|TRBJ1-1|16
CASSTWTGAGNTEAFF
TGTGCCAGCAGCACCTGGACAGGGGCCGGGAACACTGAAGCTTTCTTT
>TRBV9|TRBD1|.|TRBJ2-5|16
CASSVRPGTGVETQYF
TGTGCCAGCAGCGTCAGACCCGGGACAGGGGTGGAGACCCAGTACTTC
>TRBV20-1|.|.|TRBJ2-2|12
CSASQNTGELFF
TGCAGTGCTAGTCAAAACACCGGGGAGCTGTTTTTT
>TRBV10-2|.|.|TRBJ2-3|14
CASSDGQYTDTQYF
TGCGCCAGCAGTGATGGACAGTACACAGATACGCAGTATTTT
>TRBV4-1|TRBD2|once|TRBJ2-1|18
CASSHIQVLAGEYNEQFF
TGCGCCAGCAGCCATATACAAGTACTAGCGGGGGAATACAATGAGCAGTTCTTC
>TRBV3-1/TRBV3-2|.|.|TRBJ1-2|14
CASSQDTAGNGYTF
TGTGCCAGCAGCCAAGATACGGCAGGCAATGGCTACACCTTC
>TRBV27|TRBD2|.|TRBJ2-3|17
CASSFSILAGGRNTQYF
TGTGCCAGCAGTTTCTCAATACTAGCGGGGGGGCGGAATACGCAGTATTTT
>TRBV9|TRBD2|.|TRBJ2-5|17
CASSAGSLAGGRETQYF
TGTGCCAGCAGCGCCGGGTCACTAGCGGGGGGGCGTGAGACCCAGTACTTC
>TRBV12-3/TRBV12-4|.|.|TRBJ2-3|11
CASTPGTMQYF
TGTGCCAGCACCCCGGGAACCATGCAGTATTTT
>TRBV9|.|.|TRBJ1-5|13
CASSPEGNQPQHF
TGTGCCAGCAGCCCCGAGGGCAATCAGCCCCAGCATTTT
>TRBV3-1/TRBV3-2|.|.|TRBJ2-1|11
CASSQGDEQFF
TGTGCCAGCAGCCAAGGAGATGAGCAGTTCTTC
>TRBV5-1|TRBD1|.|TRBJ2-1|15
CASSLGGQGWNEQFF
TGCGCCAGCAGCCTAGGGGGACAGGGGTGGAATGAGCAGTTCTTC
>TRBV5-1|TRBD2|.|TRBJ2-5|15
CASNLLAGGLETQYF
TGCGCCAGCAACCTACTAGCGGGGGGGTTGGAGACCCAGTACTTC
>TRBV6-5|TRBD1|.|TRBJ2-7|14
CASRTTGGAYEQYF
TGTGCCAGCAGGACGACAGGGGGTGCCTACGAGCAGTACTTC
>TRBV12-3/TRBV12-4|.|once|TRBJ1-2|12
CASSQGNYGYTF
TGTGCCAGCAGTCAGGGTAACTATGGCTACACCTTC
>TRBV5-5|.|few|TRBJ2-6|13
CASSLGSNNVLTF
TGTGCCAGCAGCTTGGGGAGCAACAACGTCCTGACTTTC
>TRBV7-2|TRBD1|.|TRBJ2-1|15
CASSPGTGEYNEQFF
TGTGCCAGCAGCCCCGGGACAGGGGAATACAATGAGCAGTTCTTC
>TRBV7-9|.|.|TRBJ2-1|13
CASSSSGGVGQFF
TGTGCCAGCAGCTCGAGTGGGGGCGTCGGGCAGTTCTTC
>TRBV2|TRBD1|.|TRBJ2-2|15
CASMGTGGGTGELFF
TGTGCCAGCATGGGGACAGGAGGGGGAACCGGGGAGCTGTTTTTT
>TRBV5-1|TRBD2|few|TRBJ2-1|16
CASSLDEAGGYNEQFF
TGCGCCAGCAGCTTGGATGAGGCGGGGGGGTACAATGAGCAGTTCTTC
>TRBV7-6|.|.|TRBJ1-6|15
CASSPNENNNSPLHF
TGTGCCAGCAGCCCGAATGAGAATAATAATTCACCCCTCCACTTT
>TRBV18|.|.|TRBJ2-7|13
CASSPIQGSEQYF
TGTGCCAGCTCACCAATACAGGGTAGCGAGCAGTACTTC
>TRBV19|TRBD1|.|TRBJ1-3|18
CASSTRDRLLYSGNTIYF
TGTGCCAGTAGTACCCGGGACAGGTTACTTTACTCTGGAAACACCATATATTTT
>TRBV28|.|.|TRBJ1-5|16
CASRPRPTLRNQPQHF
TGTGCCAGCAGGCCTCGGCCCACCTTGAGGAATCAGCCCCAGCATTTT
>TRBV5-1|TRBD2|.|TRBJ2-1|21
CASSLANVTSGGVRSYNEQFF
TGCGCCAGCAGCTTGGCCAATGTGACTAGCGGGGGGGTGAGGTCCTACAATGAACAGTTCTTC
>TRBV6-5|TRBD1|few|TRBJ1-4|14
CASSLQGSREKLFF
TGTGCCAGCAGTCTACAGGGGAGTCGGGAAAAACTGTTTTTT
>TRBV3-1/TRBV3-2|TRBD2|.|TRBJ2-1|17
CASSQGLAGSSYNEQFF
TGTGCCAGCAGCCAAGGACTAGCGGGGAGCTCCTACAATGAGCAGTTCTTC
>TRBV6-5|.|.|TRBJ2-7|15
CASSYGSQGGYEQYF
TGTGCCAGCAGTTACGGATCACAGGGTGGATACGAGCAGTACTTC
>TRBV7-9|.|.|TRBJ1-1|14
CASSLRSGDTEAFF
TGTGCCAGCAGTCTGCGATCAGGGGACACTGAAGCTTTCTTT
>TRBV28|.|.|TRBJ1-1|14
CASSLKIRRTEAFF
TGTGCCAGCAGTTTAAAGATCCGGAGGACTGAAGCTTTCTTT
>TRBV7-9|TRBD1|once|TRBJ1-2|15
CASRNGQGSAYGYTF
TGTGCCAGCAGGAACGGACAGGGGTCTGCCTATGGCTACACCTTC
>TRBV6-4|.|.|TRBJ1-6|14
CASRAQGTNSPLHF
TGTGCCAGCAGAGCCCAGGGGACGAATTCACCCCTCCACTTT
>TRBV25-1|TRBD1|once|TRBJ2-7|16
CASSEWDRGLTYEQYF
TGTGCCAGCAGTGAATGGGACAGGGGGTTAACCTACGAGCAGTACTTC
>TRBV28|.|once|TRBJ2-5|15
CASSSPGRFRETQYF
TGTGCCAGCAGTTCCCCGGGAAGGTTTAGAGAGACCCAGTACTTC